This T cell receptor beta chain was retrieved from a study of Ad26.COV2.S vaccination and SARS-CoV-2 variants. Sample treatment: around 19 received Ad26.COV2.S at low or high dose, single or two shots; 5 received placebo; per-sample allocation not given. Sampling happened 63 days after the first vaccine or placebo injection. TCRdb's copy holds only in-frame clones and misses some; the assay was immunoSEQ multiplex PCR. The table shows hundreds of thousands of clones, with around 90% occurring only once. V shed 5 bases and J shed 6 bases, with 16 bases lying between them. CDR1 and CDR2 (germline): SGHVS, FQNEAQ. CDR3 length: 14 residues.

The J gene is TRBJ2-5, the V gene TRBV7-8, with TRBD2 as a possible D gene (5 bases). The source of this sequence is a person between 18 and 65 years old who received the Ad26.COV2.S COVID-19 vaccine or a placebo. The sequences come from peripheral blood, collected in a trial of Ad26.COV2.S vaccine versus placebo. The CDR3 spells CASSRPGIRQTQYF. CDR3 DNA sequence: TGTGCCAGCAGCCGACCGGGGATCCGACAGACCCAGTACTTC.